Shown below are 9 T cell receptor beta chains from a single sample sequenced in a study of blood T cell repertoires in COVID-19. Sequenced by immunoSEQ multiplex PCR; TCRdb stores in-frame clones only, minus some. The table records hundreds of thousands of clones, 86% of them present only once. Specimen: PBMCs or T cells enriched from blood (not recorded which). The origin of the receptors is a woman aged 45-65 years who had recovered from COVID-19.

The chain joins TRBV12-5 to TRBJ2-3, with TRBD2 matching over 13 bases. Trimming at V came to 9 bases and at J to 0 bases, leaving 9 bases not matched to a gene. CDR1 is LGHNT, CDR2 FRNRAP, per germline. The CDR3 covers 17 residues. CDR3 DNA sequence: TGTGCTAGCGGAGAGGGACTAGCGGGGTATAGCACAGATACGCAGTATTTT. As protein: CASGEGLAGYSTDTQYF.

The CDR3 sequence: CASSTDEKLFF. CDR3 sequence (DNA): TGTGCCAGCAGTACAGATGAAAAACTGTTTTTT. The gene calls are TRBV2 and TRBJ1-4, with D uncertain. Germline V lookup: CDR1 SNHLY, CDR2 FYNNEI. V was shortened by 5 bases and J by 6 bases, with 4 bases between the two germline ends. This CDR3 region has 11 residues.

Note on this clone: Distinct nucleotide sequences in the sample also encode this CDR3. The chain uses TRBV27 and TRBJ1-3; D possibly corresponds to TRBD1 (5 bases). The CDR3 covers 15 residues. With 2 bases removed from V and 2 bases from J, the gap between germline ends came to 10 bases. CDR1 and CDR2 (germline): MNHEY, SMNVEV (reference sequence). CDR3 DNA: TGTGCCAGCAGTTTACAGGGCGCAGCTGGAAACACCATATATTTT. This encodes CASSLQGAAGNTIYF.

The V and J genes are TRBV18 and TRBJ1-1; 8 nucleotides match TRBD1. After removal of 4 bases from V and 3 bases from J, the junction contained 4 bases not matched to a gene. Germline CDR1 reads KGHSH; CDR2 reads LQKENI. There are 14 residues in the CDR3. The CDR3 coding sequence is TGTGCCAGCTCACTTCAGACAGGGGACACTGAAGCTTTCTTT. Protein: CASSLQTGDTEAFF. Full variable domain (missing parts from reference TRBV18 and TRBJ1-1): NAGVMQNPRHLVRRRGQEARLRCSPMKGHSHVYWYRQLPEEGLKFMVYLQKENIIDESGMPKERFSAEFPKEGPSILRIQQVVRGDSAAYFCASSLQTGDTEAFFGQGTRLTVV.

The chain couples TRBV29-1 to TRBJ2-6; TRBD2 is a possible D gene (6 bases). There are 15 residues in the CDR3. V lost 6 bases and J lost 4, with 16 bases in between. The germline V gene has CDR1 SQVTM and CDR2 ANQGSEA. CDR3 sequence: CSVGLNTGGANVLTF. CDR3 nucleotide sequence: TGCAGCGTGGGACTTAACACGGGGGGGGCCAACGTCCTGACTTTC.

The chain couples TRBV5-6 to TRBJ2-3, with a tentative D call TRBD1 (6 bases). V was pared by 0 bases and J by 1 base, with 9 bases between. CDR3 length equals 15 residues. Germline V gene sequence: CDR1 SGHDT, CDR2 YYEEEE. CDR3 protein: CASSLVAGGTDTQYF. DNA of the CDR3: TGTGCCAGCAGCTTGGTGGCAGGGGGCACAGATACGCAGTATTTT.

This chain uses TRBV27 with TRBJ1-5, with a possible D match to TRBD1 (5 bases). Trimming took off 6 bases at V and 8 bases at J, with 23 bases between the two ends. The CDR3 runs 16 residues. Germline V CDR1 and CDR2: MNHEY, SMNVEV (reference sequence). The CDR3, as DNA: TGTGCCAGCAGATCTTTAGGGGTCGGGGGATTAGAGCCCCAGCATTTT. This gives the protein CASRSLGVGGLEPQHF.

The chain is built from TRBV23-1 and TRBJ2-2; D ambiguous. TRBV23-1 is sorted into the ORF group, with uncertain function. The CDR3 length is 12 residues. With 6 bases removed from V and 1 base from J, the gap between germline ends came to 3 bases. The CDR3: CASRQNTGELFF. The CDR3 region has the DNA TGCGCCAGCAGACAGAACACCGGGGAGCTGTTTTTT.

V is TRBV11-3 and J is TRBJ2-2; 10 bases map to TRBD2. V was clipped by 5 bases and J by 5 bases; unmatched bases: 5. Germline CDR1 reads SGHNT; CDR2 reads YENEEA. This CDR3 is built from 15 residues. This chain's CDR3 is CASSASGSYTGELFF. CDR3 sequence (DNA): TGTGCCAGCAGCGCTAGCGGGAGTTATACCGGGGAGCTGTTTTTT.